Sequencing of this T cell receptor beta chain was carried out in a study of blood T cell repertoires in COVID-19. Some clones are missing from TCRdb's copy, which holds only in-frame ones; the method was immunoSEQ multiplex PCR. Found here are 95,000 to 150,000 clones, around 83% of them singletons; the top ten hold 3.5% to 4%. With 4 bases clipped from V and 4 bases from J, the junction kept 9 bases outside the gene matches. From germline, CDR1 is KGHSH and CDR2 LQKENI. The CDR3 spans 15 residues. Donors in Cohort 3 who had recovered were those with two negative PCRs, healthcare professional clearance, or resolution of their symptoms.

The clonotype comes from a woman aged 25 to 39 who had recovered from COVID-19. The chain couples TRBV18 to TRBJ1-1, with 7 bases aligning to TRBD1. The sequenced sample consisted of PBMCs or T cells enriched from blood (not recorded which). CDR3 in amino acids: CASSQGAIRATEAFF. For the CDR3, the DNA is TGTGCCAGCTCACAGGGGGCAATCAGGGCCACTGAAGCTTTCTTT.